This T cell receptor beta chain was identified during a study of shared clonotypes between healthy human individuals. Whole-study findings and limits: Generally, naive subsets came out with larger estimated richness than memory subsets.

Replicate PCRs run on sorted subsets employed around 200 ng DNA, 30,000 to 35,000 T cell genomes. Per the original data handling: Sequence data from immunoSEQ were junction-only and lacked quality scores; consequently, filtering differed. TCRdb's table, derived via immunoSEQ multiplex PCR, lists solely in-frame clones and lacks some. That table furnishes V, J and clone size, whereas the DNA furnished D and trimming. The profile shows 2 million to 2.5 million clones, 95% of them singletons. Points on this clone: Its antigen is currently unknown.

This CDR3 is 9 amino acids long. Trimming pared 4 bases from V and 9 bases from J, leaving 1 base between. Germline CDR1 SEHNR, CDR2 FQNEAQ (reference sequence). The receptor's source is a man aged 18 to 29 in good health. This rearrangement joins TRBV7-9 to TRBJ1-3, with unresolved D. Sequencing input: naive CD4+ T cells sorted from blood. As to subset: CD45RA+ positively selected. As DNA, the CDR3 is TGTGCCAGCAGCTCCACCATATATTTT. Amino acid sequence: CASSSTIYF. Combining the CDR3 with reference TRBV7-9 and TRBJ1-3 gives the whole variable domain DTGVSQNPRHKITKRGQNVTFRCDPISEHNRLYWYRQTLGQGPEFLTYFQNEAQLEKSRLLSDRFSAERPKGSFSTLEIQRTEQGDSAMYLCASSSTIYFGEGSWLTVV.